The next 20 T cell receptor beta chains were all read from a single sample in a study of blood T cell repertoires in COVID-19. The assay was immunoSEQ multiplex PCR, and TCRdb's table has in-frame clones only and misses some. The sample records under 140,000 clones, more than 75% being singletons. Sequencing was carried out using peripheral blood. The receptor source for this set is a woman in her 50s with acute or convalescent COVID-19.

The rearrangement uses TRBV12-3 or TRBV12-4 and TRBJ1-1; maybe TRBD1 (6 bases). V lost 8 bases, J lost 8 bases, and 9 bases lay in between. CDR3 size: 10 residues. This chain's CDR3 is CASLTGEAFF. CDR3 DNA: TGTGCCAGCCTTACAGGGGAAGCTTTCTTT.

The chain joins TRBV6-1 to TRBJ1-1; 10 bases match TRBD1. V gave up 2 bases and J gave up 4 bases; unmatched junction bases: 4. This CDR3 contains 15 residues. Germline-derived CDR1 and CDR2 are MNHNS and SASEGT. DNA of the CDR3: TGTGCCAGCAGTGAAAGGGACAGGGGTATCACTGAAGCTTTCTTT. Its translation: CASSERDRGITEAFF.

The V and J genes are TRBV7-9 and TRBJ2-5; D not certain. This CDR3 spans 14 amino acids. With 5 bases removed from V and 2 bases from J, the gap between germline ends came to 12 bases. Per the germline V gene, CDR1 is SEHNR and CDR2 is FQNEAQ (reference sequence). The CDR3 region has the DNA TGTGCCAGCAGCCTGCAGGCCCCACAAGAGACCCAGTACTTC. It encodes CASSLQAPQETQYF.

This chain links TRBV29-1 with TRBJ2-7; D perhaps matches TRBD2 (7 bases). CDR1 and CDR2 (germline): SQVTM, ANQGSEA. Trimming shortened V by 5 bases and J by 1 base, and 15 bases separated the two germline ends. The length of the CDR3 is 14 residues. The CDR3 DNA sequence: TGCAGCGTTACGGGGGGCGGGAGTTCCTACGAGCAGTACTTC. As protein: CSVTGGGSSYEQYF.

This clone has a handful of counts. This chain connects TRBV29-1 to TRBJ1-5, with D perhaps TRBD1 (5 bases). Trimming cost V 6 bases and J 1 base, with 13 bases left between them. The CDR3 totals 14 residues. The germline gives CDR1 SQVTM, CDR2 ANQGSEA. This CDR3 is CSVRFGGSNQPQHF. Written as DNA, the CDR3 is TGCAGCGTCCGATTTGGGGGGAGCAATCAGCCCCAGCATTTT.

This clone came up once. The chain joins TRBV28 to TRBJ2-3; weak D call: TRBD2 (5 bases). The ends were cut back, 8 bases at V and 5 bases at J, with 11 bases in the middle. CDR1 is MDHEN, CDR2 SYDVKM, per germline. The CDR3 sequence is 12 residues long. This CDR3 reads CASLTREDTQYF. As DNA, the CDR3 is TGTGCCAGCCTCACCCGGGAAGATACGCAGTATTTT.

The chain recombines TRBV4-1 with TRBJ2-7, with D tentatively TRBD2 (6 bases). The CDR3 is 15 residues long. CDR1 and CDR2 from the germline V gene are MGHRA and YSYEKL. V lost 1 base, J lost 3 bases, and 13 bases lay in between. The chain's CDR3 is CASSQVTVGGYEQYF. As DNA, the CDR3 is TGCGCCAGCAGCCAAGTAACGGTGGGGGGCTACGAGCAGTACTTC.

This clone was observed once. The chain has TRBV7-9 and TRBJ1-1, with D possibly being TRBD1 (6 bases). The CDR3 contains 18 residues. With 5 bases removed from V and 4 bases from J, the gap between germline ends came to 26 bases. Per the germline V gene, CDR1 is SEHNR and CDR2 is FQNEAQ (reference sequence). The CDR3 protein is CASSPTGGDIGSSTEAFF. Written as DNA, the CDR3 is TGTGCCAGCAGCCCCACCGGGGGGGACATAGGATCGAGCACTGAAGCTTTCTTT.

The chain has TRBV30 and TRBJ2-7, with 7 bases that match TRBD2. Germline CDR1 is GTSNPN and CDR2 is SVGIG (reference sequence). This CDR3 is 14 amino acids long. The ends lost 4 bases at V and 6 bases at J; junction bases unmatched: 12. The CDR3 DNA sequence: TGTGCCTGGACCCGCTGGGCGGGAGACGGCGAGCAGTACTTC. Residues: CAWTRWAGDGEQYF. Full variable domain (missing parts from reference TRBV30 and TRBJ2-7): SQTIHQWPATLVQPVGSPLSLECTVEGTSNPNLYWYRQAAGRGLQLLFYSVGIGQISSEVPQNLSASRPQDRQFILSSKKLLLSDSGFYLCAWTRWAGDGEQYFGPGTRLTVT.

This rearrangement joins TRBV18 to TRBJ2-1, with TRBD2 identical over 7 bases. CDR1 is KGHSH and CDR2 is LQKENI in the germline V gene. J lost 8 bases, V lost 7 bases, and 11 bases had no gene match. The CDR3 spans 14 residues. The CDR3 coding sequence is TGTGCCAGCTTACAGACTAGCATAGACGATGAGCAGTTCTTC. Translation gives CASLQTSIDDEQFF.

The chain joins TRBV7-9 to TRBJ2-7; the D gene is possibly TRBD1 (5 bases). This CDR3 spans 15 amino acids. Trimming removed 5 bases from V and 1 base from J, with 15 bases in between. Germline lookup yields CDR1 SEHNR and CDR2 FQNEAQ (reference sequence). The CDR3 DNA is TGTGCCAGCAGCGCCACAGGAAGGAGTTCCTACGAGCAGTACTTC. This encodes CASSATGRSSYEQYF.

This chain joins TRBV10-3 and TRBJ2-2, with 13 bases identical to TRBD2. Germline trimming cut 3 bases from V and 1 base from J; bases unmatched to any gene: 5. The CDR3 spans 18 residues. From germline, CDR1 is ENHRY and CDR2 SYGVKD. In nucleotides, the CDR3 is TGTGCCATCAGTGATCCGGGACTAGCGGGGCTGAACACCGGGGAGCTGTTTTTT. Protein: CAISDPGLAGLNTGELFF.

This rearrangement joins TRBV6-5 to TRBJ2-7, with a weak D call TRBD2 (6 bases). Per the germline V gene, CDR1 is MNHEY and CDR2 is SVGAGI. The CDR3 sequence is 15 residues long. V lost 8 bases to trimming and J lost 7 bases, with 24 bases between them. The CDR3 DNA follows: TGTGCCAGCGCAGGTGGGGCGGGAATTCGGGGGGAGCAGTACTTC. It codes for CASAGGAGIRGEQYF.

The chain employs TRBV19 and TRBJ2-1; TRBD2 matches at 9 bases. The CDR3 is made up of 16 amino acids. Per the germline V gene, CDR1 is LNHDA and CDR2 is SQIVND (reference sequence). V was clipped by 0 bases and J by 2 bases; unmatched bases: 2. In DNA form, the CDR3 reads TGTGCCAGTAGTATAGATGGACTAGCGACCTACAATGAGCAGTTCTTC. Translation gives CASSIDGLATYNEQFF.

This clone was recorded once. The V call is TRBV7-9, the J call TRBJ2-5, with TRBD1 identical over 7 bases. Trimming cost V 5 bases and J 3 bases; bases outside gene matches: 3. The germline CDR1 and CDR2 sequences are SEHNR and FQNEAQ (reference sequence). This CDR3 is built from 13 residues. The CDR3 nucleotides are TGTGCCAGCAGCGTCGGGACAGAAGAGACCCAGTACTTC. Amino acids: CASSVGTEETQYF. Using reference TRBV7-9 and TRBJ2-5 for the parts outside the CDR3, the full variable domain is DTGVSQNPRHKITKRGQNVTFRCDPISEHNRLYWYRQTLGQGPEFLTYFQNEAQLEKSRLLSDRFSAERPKGSFSTLEIQRTEQGDSAMYLCASSVGTEETQYFGPGTRLLVL.

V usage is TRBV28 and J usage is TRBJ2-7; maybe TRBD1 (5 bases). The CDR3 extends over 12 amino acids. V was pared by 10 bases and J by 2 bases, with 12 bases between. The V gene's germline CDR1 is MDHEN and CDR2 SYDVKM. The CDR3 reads CATNTGTYEQYF. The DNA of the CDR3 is TGTGCCACAAACACAGGAACCTACGAGCAGTACTTC.

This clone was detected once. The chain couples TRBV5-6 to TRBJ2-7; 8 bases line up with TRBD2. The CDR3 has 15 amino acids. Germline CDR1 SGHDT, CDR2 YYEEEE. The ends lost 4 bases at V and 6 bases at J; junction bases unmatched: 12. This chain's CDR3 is CASSPLTSDLGEQYF. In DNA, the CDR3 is TGTGCCAGCAGCCCTTTGACTAGCGACTTGGGCGAGCAGTACTTC.

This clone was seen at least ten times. As DNA, the CDR3 is TGCGCCAGCAGCTTATGGGCGCCGGGAAACACCATATATTTT. Translating it yields CASSLWAPGNTIYF. The chain links TRBV5-1 to TRBJ1-3, with D hard to call. CDR1 is SGHRS, CDR2 YFSETQ, per germline. CDR3 size: 14 residues. Trimming stripped 2 bases from V and 4 bases from J, with 10 bases between.

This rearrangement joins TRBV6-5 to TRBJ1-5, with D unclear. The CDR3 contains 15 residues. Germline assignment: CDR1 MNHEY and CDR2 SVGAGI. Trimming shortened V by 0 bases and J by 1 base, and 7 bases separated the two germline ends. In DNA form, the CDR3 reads TGTGCCAGCAGTTACTCGTTTCGGAGCAATCAGCCCCAGCATTTT. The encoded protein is CASSYSFRSNQPQHF.

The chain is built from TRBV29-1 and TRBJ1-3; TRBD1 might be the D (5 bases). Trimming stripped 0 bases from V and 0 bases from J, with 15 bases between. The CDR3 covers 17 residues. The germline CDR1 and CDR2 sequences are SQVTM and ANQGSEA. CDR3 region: CSVEDLSGHHSGNTIYF. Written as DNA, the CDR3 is TGCAGCGTTGAAGATCTTTCAGGACACCACTCTGGAAACACCATATATTTT.